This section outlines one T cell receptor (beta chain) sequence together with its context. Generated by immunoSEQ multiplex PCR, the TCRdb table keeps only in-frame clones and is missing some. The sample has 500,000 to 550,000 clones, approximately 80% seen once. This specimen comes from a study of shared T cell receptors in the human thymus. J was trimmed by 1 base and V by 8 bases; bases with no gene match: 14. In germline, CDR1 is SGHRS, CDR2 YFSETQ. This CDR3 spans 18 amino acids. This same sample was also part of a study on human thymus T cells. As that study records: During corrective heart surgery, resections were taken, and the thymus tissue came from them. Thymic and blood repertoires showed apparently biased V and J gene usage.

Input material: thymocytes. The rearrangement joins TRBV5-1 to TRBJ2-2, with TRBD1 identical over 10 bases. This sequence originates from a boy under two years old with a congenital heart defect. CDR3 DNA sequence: TGCGCCAGTCATCCAGGGACAGGGGTACTACAGAACACCGGGGAGCTGTTTTTT. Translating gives CASHPGTGVLQNTGELFF.